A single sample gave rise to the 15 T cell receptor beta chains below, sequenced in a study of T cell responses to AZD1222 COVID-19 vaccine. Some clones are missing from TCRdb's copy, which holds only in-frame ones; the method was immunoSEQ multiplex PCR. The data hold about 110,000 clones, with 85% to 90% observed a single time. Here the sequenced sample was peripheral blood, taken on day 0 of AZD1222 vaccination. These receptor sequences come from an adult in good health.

CDR3 amino acids: CASGLGPNEKLFF. The DNA of the CDR3 is TGTGCTAGTGGTTTGGGACCCAATGAAAAACTGTTTTTT. The chain uses TRBV12-5 and TRBJ1-4; D not certain. Trimming took off 1 base at V and 5 bases at J, with 5 bases between the two ends. The V gene's germline CDR1 is LGHNT and CDR2 FRNRAP. The CDR3 runs 13 residues.

CDR3 bases: TGTGCCAGCAGCCAAGGGGTAGCTAACTATGGCTACACCTTC. Translation: CASSQGVANYGYTF. This chain uses TRBV3-1 (or the pseudogene TRBV3-2) with TRBJ1-2; D uncertain. CDR3 length equals 14 residues. Germline loops: CDR1 LGHDT, CDR2 YNNKEL (reference sequence). Trimming left V 1 base short and J 0 bases short, with 6 bases between.

The DNA for the CDR3 is TGTGCCAGCAGTTACTCGACAGCCTCTGGGGCCAACGTCCTGACTTTC. This codes for CASSYSTASGANVLTF. This chain connects TRBV6-5 to TRBJ2-6, with D possibly TRBD1 on 5 matching bases. CDR1 and CDR2 from the germline V gene are MNHEY and SVGAGI. Trimming shortened V by 0 bases and J by 0 bases, and 6 bases separated the two germline ends. The CDR3 is made up of 16 amino acids.

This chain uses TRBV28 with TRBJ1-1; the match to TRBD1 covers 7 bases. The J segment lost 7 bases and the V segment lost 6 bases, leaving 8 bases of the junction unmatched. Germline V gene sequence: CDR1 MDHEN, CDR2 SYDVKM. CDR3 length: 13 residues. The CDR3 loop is CASRQTGRGEAFF. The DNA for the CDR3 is TGTGCCAGCAGACAGACAGGGAGAGGTGAAGCTTTCTTT. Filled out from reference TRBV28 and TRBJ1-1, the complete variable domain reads DVKVTQSSRYLVKRTGEKVFLECVQDMDHENMFWYRQDPGLGLRLIYFSYDVKMKEKGDIPEGYSVSREKKERFSLILESASTNQTSMYLCASRQTGRGEAFFGQGTRLTVV.

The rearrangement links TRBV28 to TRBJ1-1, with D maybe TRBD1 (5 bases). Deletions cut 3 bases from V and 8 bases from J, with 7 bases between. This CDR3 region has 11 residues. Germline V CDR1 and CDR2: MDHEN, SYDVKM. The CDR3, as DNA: TGTGCCAGCAGTTTGGGGACCGAAGCTTTCTTT. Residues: CASSLGTEAFF.

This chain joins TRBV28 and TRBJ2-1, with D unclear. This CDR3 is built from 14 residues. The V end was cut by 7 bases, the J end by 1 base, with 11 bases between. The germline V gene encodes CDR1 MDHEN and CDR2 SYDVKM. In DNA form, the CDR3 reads TGTGCCAGCATCAAGACTCAATCCTACAATGAGCAGTTCTTC. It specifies CASIKTQSYNEQFF.

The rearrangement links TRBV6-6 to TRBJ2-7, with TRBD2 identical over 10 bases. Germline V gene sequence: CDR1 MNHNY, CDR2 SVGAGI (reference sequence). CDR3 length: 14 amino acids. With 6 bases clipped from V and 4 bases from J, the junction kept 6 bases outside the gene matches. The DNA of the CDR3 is TGTGCCAGCAGCCCGACTAGCGGGTTGTACGAGCAGTACTTC. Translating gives CASSPTSGLYEQYF.

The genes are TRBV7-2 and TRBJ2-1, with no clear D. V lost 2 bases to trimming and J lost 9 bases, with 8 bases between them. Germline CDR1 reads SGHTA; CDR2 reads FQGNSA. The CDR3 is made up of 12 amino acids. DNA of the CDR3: TGTGCCAGCAGCTTAATTCCGGCTGAGCAGTTCTTC. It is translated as CASSLIPAEQFF.

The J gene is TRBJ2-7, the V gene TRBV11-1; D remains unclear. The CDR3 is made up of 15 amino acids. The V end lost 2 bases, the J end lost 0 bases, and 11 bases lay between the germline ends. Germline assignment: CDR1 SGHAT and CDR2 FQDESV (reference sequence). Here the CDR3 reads CASSLLSSPSYEQYF. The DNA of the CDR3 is TGTGCCAGCAGCTTATTAAGTAGTCCCTCCTACGAGCAGTACTTC.

CDR3 coding DNA: TGTGCCAGTAGTAGCGGGGAAGTTGTGACTGAAGCTTTCTTT. Translating gives CASSSGEVVTEAFF. The chain uses TRBV19 and TRBJ1-1; D uncertain. Trimming removed 4 bases at V and 5 bases at J, with 14 bases between. The germline V gene has CDR1 LNHDA and CDR2 SQIVND (reference sequence). There are 14 residues in the CDR3.

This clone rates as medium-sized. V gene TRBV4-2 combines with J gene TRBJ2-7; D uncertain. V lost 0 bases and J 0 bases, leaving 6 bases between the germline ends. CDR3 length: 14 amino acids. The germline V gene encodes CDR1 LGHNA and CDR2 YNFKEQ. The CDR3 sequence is CASSQDWYSYEQYF. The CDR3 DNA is TGTGCCAGCAGCCAAGATTGGTACTCCTACGAGCAGTACTTC.

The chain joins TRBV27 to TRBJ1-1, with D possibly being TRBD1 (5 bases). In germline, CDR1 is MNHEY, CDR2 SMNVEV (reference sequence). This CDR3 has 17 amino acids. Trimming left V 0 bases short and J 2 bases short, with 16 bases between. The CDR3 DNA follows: TGTGCCAGCAGTTTATCGTTCAATGTGGGGGGAAACACTGAAGCTTTCTTT. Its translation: CASSLSFNVGGNTEAFF.

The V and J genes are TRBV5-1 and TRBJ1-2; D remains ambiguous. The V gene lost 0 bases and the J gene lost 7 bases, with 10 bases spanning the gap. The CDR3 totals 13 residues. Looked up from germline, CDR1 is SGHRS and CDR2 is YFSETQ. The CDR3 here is CASSLDPIGGYTF. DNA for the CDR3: TGCGCCAGCAGCTTGGACCCTATCGGTGGCTACACCTTC.

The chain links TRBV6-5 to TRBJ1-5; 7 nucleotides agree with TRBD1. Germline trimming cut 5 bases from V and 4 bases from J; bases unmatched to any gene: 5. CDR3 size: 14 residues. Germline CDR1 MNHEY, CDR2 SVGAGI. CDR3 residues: CASSPNRGNQPQHF. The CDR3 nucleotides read TGTGCCAGCAGTCCCAACAGGGGAAATCAGCCCCAGCATTTT.

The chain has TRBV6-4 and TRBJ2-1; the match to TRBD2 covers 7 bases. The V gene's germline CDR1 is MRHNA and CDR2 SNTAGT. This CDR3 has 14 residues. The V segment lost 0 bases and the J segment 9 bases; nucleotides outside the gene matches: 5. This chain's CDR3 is CASSDSGRASEQFF. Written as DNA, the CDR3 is TGTGCCAGCAGTGACTCGGGGAGGGCCAGTGAGCAGTTCTTC.